The entry below describes one T cell receptor (beta chain). Antigen unknown. The CDR3 runs to 17 residues. Trimming at V came to 7 bases and at J to 7 bases, leaving 22 bases not matched to a gene. Germline V CDR1 and CDR2: SQVTM, ANQGSEA. Using immunoSEQ multiplex PCR, the repertoire was profiled, and TCRdb retains in-frame clones only, with some absent. The table has approximately 75,000 clones, about nine tenths seen once. This sample is drawn from a study of T cell responses to AZD1222 COVID-19 vaccine. Study-level results: Donors skewed white British and female; clonal diversity was possibly underestimated.

Second doses were pooled across both intervals (about 4 or about 12 weeks). This chain links TRBV29-1 with TRBJ2-1; 7 nucleotides align to TRBD2. This TCR derives from an adult who received the AZD1222 COVID-19 vaccine. Sample: peripheral blood, taken 28 days after the second AZD1222 dose. The CDR3 is CSATSKAGRDPSNEQFF. Here the CDR3 DNA reads TGCAGCGCCACTTCAAAAGCTGGGAGGGATCCCTCGAATGAGCAGTTCTTC.